The 15 T cell receptor beta chains reported below all come from one sample, sequenced in a study of T cells after yellow fever vaccination. TCRdb re-called the 5' RACE reads through MiXCR, storing one row per CDR3 protein. The profile shows about 340,000 distinct CDR3 sequences, under 5% of them singletons. The sequencing used PBMCs, collected 5 days after the yellow fever booster vaccination. These receptors came from a man younger than 35 who received the YFV17D yellow fever vaccine.

This chain joins TRBV5-1 and TRBJ2-2, with a tentative D call TRBD1 (6 bases). The germline gives CDR1 SGHRS, CDR2 YFSETQ. With 3 bases removed from V and 0 bases from J, the gap between germline ends came to 12 bases. The CDR3 runs to 16 residues. Written as DNA, the CDR3 is TGCGCCAGCAGCTCCTCGGACAGCGCGAACACCGGGGAGCTGTTTTTT. Protein sequence: CASSSSDSANTGELFF.

This clonotype came up many times. The CDR3: CASSQDLGLAGGLQETQYF. The CDR3 bases are TGTGCCAGCAGCCAAGATCTCGGCCTAGCGGGGGGCCTTCAAGAGACCCAGTACTTC. The chain is built from TRBV3-1 and TRBJ2-5; 11 nucleotides match TRBD2. The CDR3 runs to 19 residues. V shed 0 bases and J 2 bases; nucleotides not matched to a gene: 11. CDR1 LGHDT and CDR2 YNNKEL come from the germline V gene (reference sequence).

The gene calls are TRBV20-1 and TRBJ1-5; D unresolved. The CDR3 has 12 residues. V was shortened by 3 bases and J by 7 bases, with 10 bases between the two germline ends. CDR1 is DFQATT and CDR2 is SNEGSKA in the germline V gene (reference sequence). CDR3 sequence: CSASRREQPQHF. DNA of the CDR3: TGCAGTGCTAGTAGGCGGGAGCAGCCCCAGCATTTT.

The chain employs TRBV7-2 and TRBJ2-7, with TRBD1 matching over 7 bases. V lost 6 bases and J lost 2; bases outside the gene matches: 13. CDR1 SGHTA and CDR2 FQGNSA come from the germline V gene. The CDR3 consists of 16 residues. CDR3 DNA: TGTGCCAGCAGTCCCACTTACGGGACAGCGGCCTACGAGCAGTACTTC. Translation: CASSPTYGTAAYEQYF.

This clonotype was observed a handful of times. The chain couples TRBV24-1 to TRBJ2-5, with TRBD1 identical over 7 bases. The CDR3 loop spans 15 amino acids. V shed 0 bases, J shed 4 bases, and the junction held 4 bases outside the gene matches. Germline lookup yields CDR1 KGHDR and CDR2 SFDVKD. For the CDR3, the DNA is TGTGCCACCAGTGATTTGACGGGACAGACAGAGACCCAGTACTTC. Translated: CATSDLTGQTETQYF.

This clonotype was seen ten or more times. This sequence joins TRBV27 and TRBJ2-2; 7 nucleotides line up with TRBD1. V trimming: 5 bases; J trimming: 2 bases; junction bases outside the gene matches: 11. This CDR3 has 17 residues. Germline-derived CDR1 and CDR2 are MNHEY and SMNVEV (reference sequence). The CDR3 bases are TGTGCCAGCAGTACGAGGGACAGCGGAACTAACACCGGGGAGCTGTTTTTT. Protein product: CASSTRDSGTNTGELFF.

This clonotype was counted ten times or more. The chain couples TRBV5-1 to TRBJ2-3, with TRBD2 identical over 11 bases. The CDR3 has 16 amino acids. The germline V gene has CDR1 SGHRS and CDR2 YFSETQ. The V segment lost 0 bases and the J segment 6 bases; nucleotides outside the gene matches: 6. The CDR3 reads CASSLALAGGLDTQYF. The CDR3 DNA sequence: TGCGCCAGCAGCTTGGCCCTAGCGGGGGGCCTGGATACGCAGTATTTT.

V and J are TRBV4-1 and TRBJ1-6, with TRBD1 matching 7 bases. The CDR3 loop spans 15 amino acids. Germline CDR1 MGHRA, CDR2 YSYEKL. J gave up 1 base and V 6 bases, and 3 bases lay outside the gene matches. CDR3 DNA: TGCGCCAGCAGTCAACAGGGGTCCTATAATTCACCCCTCCACTTT. Translation gives CASSQQGSYNSPLHF.

V is TRBV21-1 and J is TRBJ1-2; the table gives TRBD1 as D, unverified against the DNA. TRBV21-1 is tagged as a pseudogene. The CDR3 loop spans 17 amino acids. CDR3 in amino acids: CASSKVSSGGQDYGYTF. CDR3 nucleotides: TGTGCCAGCAGCAAAGTTAGTAGTGGGGGACAGGACTATGGCTACACCTTC.

This clonotype has a handful of counts. CDR3 nucleotide sequence: TGTGCCAGCAGTTCACGGTCGGGGGCGACCCAGTACTTC. Its protein product is CASSSRSGATQYF. The rearrangement joins TRBV12-3 or TRBV12-4 to TRBJ2-5; D tentatively fits TRBD1 or TRBD2 (6 bases each). V gave up 4 bases and J gave up 7 bases, with 13 bases separating them. The CDR3 spans 13 residues.

This clonotype was seen a handful of times. J is TRBJ1-5 and V is TRBV5-5; weak D call: TRBD1 (6 bases). Trimming removed 3 bases from V and 0 bases from J, with 10 bases in between. Germline assignment: CDR1 SGHKS and CDR2 YYEKEE (reference sequence). The CDR3 covers 15 residues. The CDR3 DNA sequence: TGTGCCAGCAGCTCCAGGGGAAATAGCAATCAGCCCCAGCATTTT. This encodes CASSSRGNSNQPQHF.

The chain links TRBV7-9 to TRBJ2-2; D gene uncertain. The V end lost 1 base, the J end lost 3 bases, and 15 bases lay between the germline ends. The CDR3 has 17 residues. Germline CDR1 and CDR2: SEHNR and FQNEAQ (reference sequence). CDR3 bases: TGTGCCAGCAGCTTAGGTGGGCTTCGCCGGGACACCGGGGAGCTGTTTTTT. Amino acids: CASSLGGLRRDTGELFF.

V usage is TRBV5-1 and J usage is TRBJ1-2; unclear D gene. The CDR3 consists of 14 residues. Trimming removed 8 bases at V and 7 bases at J, with 21 bases between. Germline CDR1 is SGHRS and CDR2 is YFSETQ. CDR3 nucleotides: TGCGCCAGTACGACGGGTGTCCTAGACGCTGGCTACACCTTC. Its protein is CASTTGVLDAGYTF.

This clonotype came up many times. V usage is TRBV7-9 and J usage is TRBJ1-4; D uncertain. The V gene lost 3 bases and the J gene lost 7 bases, with 12 bases spanning the gap. Germline V gene data show CDR1 as SEHNR and CDR2 as FQNEAQ (reference sequence). CDR3 length: 14 amino acids. CDR3 coding DNA: TGTGCCAGCAGCTTGAGGAAAATAGGTGAAAAACTGTTTTTT. This gives the protein CASSLRKIGEKLFF.

In this sample, this clonotype turned up many times. This chain connects TRBV21-1 to TRBJ2-3; TRBD2 is the table's D call, not checked against the DNA. TRBV21-1 is recorded as a pseudogene. The CDR3 runs 17 residues. The CDR3 bases are TGTGCCAGCAGCAAAGCGAGGAGGGGCCGTTACACAGATACGCAGTATTTT. Protein sequence: CASSKARRGRYTDTQYF.